This TCR beta chain comes out of a study of monozygotic twins with inflammatory bowel disease. Germline CDR1 is ENHRY and CDR2 is SYGVKD. The CDR3 has 11 amino acids. Nested PCRs of approximately 17 and 9 cycles, two in total, were run on TCRalpha and TCRbeta cDNA. With the 5' RACE reads reprocessed, TCRdb shows one record per CDR3 protein and no DNA. This sample carries approximately 150,000 distinct CDR3 sequences, with 6.5% to 9% going to the ten biggest clones. The source is a human donor with ulcerative colitis or Crohn's disease, or a healthy co-twin of an affected twin (not recorded which). Sequenced input: blood. The chain employs TRBV10-3 and TRBJ2-1; as DNA is missing, the TRBD1 call by TCRdb cannot be tested. The CDR3 loop reads CAAQGQGEQFF.